What follows describes a single TCR beta chain. The antigen is undetermined. Use of 60 Vbeta and 13 Jbeta primers characterized the PCR. Original handling: Among the unique TCR beta chains that a later analysis counted, about 84 million in all, 9.5 million to 11 million were shared. Profiling relied on immunoSEQ multiplex PCR, and the TCRdb table lists in-frame clones only, not all of them. V and J calls and clone size come straight from that table; D and trimming were deduced from the DNA. The listing contains tens of thousands of clones. The record originates from a study of cytomegalovirus exposure and HLA in healthy donors. Notes on the study in general: Earlier analysis found most TCR beta V segments productive about 90% or about 30% of the time. Researchers catalogued about 160 TCR beta chains as cytomegalovirus-associated. A later analysis linked a missense variant in DCLRE1C to the trimming of TCR beta V and J genes.

Trimming left V 2 bases short and J 9 bases short, with 11 bases between. This CDR3 spans 13 amino acids. Per the germline V gene, CDR1 is MDHEN and CDR2 is SYDVKM. Sample: PBMCs. The gene calls are TRBV28 and TRBJ1-5; D might be TRBD1 (5 bases). The TCR originated in a female donor in good health and CMV-seropositive. Here the CDR3 reads CASSLLGGPPQHF. The CDR3 DNA reads as TGTGCCAGCAGTTTACTCGGGGGTCCGCCCCAGCATTTT.